The clone carrying this T cell receptor (beta chain) is a singleton in its sample. The sample originates from a study of blood T cell repertoires in COVID-19. Turning to the study itself: From the United States, Italy and Spain came samples of acute and convalescent COVID-19. PBMCs, B-cell-depleted T cells, or T cells were the source of the cDNA or gDNA that made up the material.

The CDR3 is made up of 14 amino acids. The V gene end was trimmed by 4 bases and the J gene end by 9 bases; junction bases not matched to a gene: 9. The germline V gene has CDR1 MDHEN and CDR2 SYDVKM. Original data processing: Estimation of nucleated cell counts was performed using reference gene primer amplification. Assay used: immunoSEQ multiplex PCR; TCRdb lists only in-frame clones, some missing. V and J calls and clone size come straight from that table; D and trimming were deduced from the DNA. In the table there are roughly 98,000 clones, approximately 92% of which are singletons. Sequencing was performed on peripheral blood. This receptor was taken from a woman aged 55-69 years with active COVID-19. The rearrangement links TRBV28 to TRBJ1-5; TRBD1 matches at 7 bases. The CDR3 DNA is TGTGCCAGCAGTTACAGGGACAGCTTTCGGCCCCAGCATTTT. Protein: CASSYRDSFRPQHF.